One and the same sample provided the 31 T cell receptor beta chains below, sequenced in a study of OX40 agonist ivuxolimab in advanced cancers. Assay: immunoSEQ multiplex PCR; the TCRdb copy retains only in-frame clones and omits some. Of around 70,000 clones in the sample, 85% were seen once. The sample in question was CD4+ or CD8+ T cells sorted from blood, obtained in a trial of the OX40 agonist ivuxolimab. The receptors were gathered from an adult with an advanced solid tumor such as melanoma, head and neck, liver or kidney cancer.

The chain uses TRBV7-8 and TRBJ1-2; no clear D. CDR1 and CDR2 (germline): SGHVS, FQNEAQ. The CDR3 spans 15 residues. Between the trimmed V and J ends, which lost 1 base and 4 bases, there was a span of 13 bases. CDR3 nucleotides: TGTGCCAGCAGCTTAGGGGAGACGATCCTCTATGGCTACACCTTC. Its protein product is CASSLGETILYGYTF.

The chain links TRBV7-2 to TRBJ1-2, with no clear D. Germline CDR1 reads SGHTA; CDR2 reads FQGNSA. The CDR3 has 15 amino acids. V lost 5 bases and J lost 8, with 21 bases in between. The CDR3 protein is CASSRLRTPSGGYTF. The CDR3 nucleotides read TGTGCCAGCAGCCGACTCAGGACGCCCTCCGGGGGCTACACCTTC.

V and J are TRBV5-1 and TRBJ2-7; D is unclear. The V and J ends lost 5 bases and 2 bases respectively, with 11 bases between them. Germline loops: CDR1 SGHRS, CDR2 YFSETQ. CDR3 length: 13 amino acids. The CDR3 DNA reads as TGCGCCAGCAGACGAAATCCTACCTACGAGCAGTACTTC. This translates into CASRRNPTYEQYF.

The chain couples TRBV6-1 to TRBJ2-2; a weak D match, TRBD2 (6 bases). This CDR3 spans 13 amino acids. Germline CDR1 reads MNHNS; CDR2 reads SASEGT. Trimming removed 8 bases from V and 6 bases from J, with 13 bases in between. This chain's CDR3 is CASRELWAGELFF. CDR3 nucleotides: TGTGCCAGCCGGGAGCTCTGGGCCGGGGAGCTGTTTTTT.

The genes are TRBV4-2 and TRBJ2-7; 7 bases map to TRBD2. The CDR3 is 12 residues long. Germline V gene sequence: CDR1 LGHNA, CDR2 YNFKEQ. J gave up 7 bases and V 8 bases, and 8 bases lay outside the gene matches. This chain's CDR3 is CASRASGIEQYF. CDR3 DNA: TGTGCCAGCCGGGCCAGCGGGATTGAGCAGTACTTC.

The V gene is TRBV27, the J gene TRBJ2-1; 10 bases line up with TRBD2. There are 15 residues in the CDR3. The germline gives CDR1 MNHEY, CDR2 SMNVEV (reference sequence). The V and J ends lost 5 bases and 5 bases, in that order; junction bases with no gene match: 6. The CDR3 protein is CASSPSGRANNEQFF. The CDR3 DNA sequence: TGTGCCAGCAGTCCCAGCGGGAGGGCCAACAATGAGCAGTTCTTC.

The chain employs TRBV15 and TRBJ1-2, with D possibly matching TRBD1 (6 bases). Trimming removed 0 bases at V and 4 bases at J, with 9 bases between. Germline-derived CDR1 and CDR2 are LNHNV and YYDKDF (reference sequence). The CDR3 totals 14 residues. Here the CDR3 reads CATSREGGTYGYTF. The CDR3 DNA reads as TGTGCCACCAGCAGAGAAGGGGGGACCTATGGCTACACCTTC.

This clone has only one observation. This chain uses TRBV6-5 with TRBJ2-7; D is tentatively TRBD1 or TRBD2 (5 bases each). This CDR3 has 16 residues. The V end was cut by 3 bases, the J end by 2 bases, with 17 bases between. Per germline, CDR1 MNHEY and CDR2 SVGAGI. CDR3 region: CASSYSHNLGAYEQYF. CDR3 bases: TGTGCCAGCAGTTATTCCCATAACCTGGGGGCCTACGAGCAGTACTTC.

This clone was seen a single time. This chain connects TRBV11-3 to TRBJ2-3; unclear D gene. CDR1 SGHNT and CDR2 YENEEA come from the germline V gene. This CDR3 comprises 13 residues. Trimming took 5 bases from V and 5 from J, leaving 11 bases between them. The DNA for the CDR3 is TGTGCCAGCAGCCCCAAGCATTTAGATACGCAGTATTTT. This encodes CASSPKHLDTQYF.

V gene TRBV19 combines with J gene TRBJ1-1; D is ambiguous. CDR1 is LNHDA and CDR2 is SQIVND in the germline V gene (reference sequence). The CDR3 is 14 amino acids. Deletions cut 4 bases from V and 0 bases from J, with 9 bases between. The CDR3, as DNA: TGTGCCAGTAGTAACGGACGGATGAACACTGAAGCTTTCTTT. Its translation is CASSNGRMNTEAFF.

This sequence joins TRBV18 and TRBJ2-5; TRBD1 might be the D (5 bases). This CDR3 is 15 amino acids long. V dropped 4 bases and J dropped 1 base, with 13 bases sitting between them. The germline V gene encodes CDR1 KGHSH and CDR2 LQKENI. The CDR3 sequence is CASSRRQPVQETQYF. As DNA, the CDR3 is TGTGCCAGCTCACGTCGACAGCCCGTCCAAGAGACCCAGTACTTC.

The chain employs TRBV6-5 and TRBJ2-1, with a weak D call TRBD2 (5 bases). The V gene lost 4 bases and the J gene lost 8 bases, with 12 bases spanning the gap. CDR3 length equals 13 residues. Per the germline V gene, CDR1 is MNHEY and CDR2 is SVGAGI. This CDR3 is CASSLPLSDEQFF. The DNA for the CDR3 is TGTGCCAGCAGTTTACCGCTTAGCGATGAGCAGTTCTTC.

By its share, this clone is medium-sized. This chain links TRBV18 with TRBJ2-7; 9 nucleotides line up with TRBD1. CDR1 and CDR2 from the germline V gene are KGHSH and LQKENI. Unmatched junction bases numbered 11, after V lost 3 bases and J lost 8 bases. This CDR3 comprises 15 residues. The CDR3 region has the DNA TGTGCCAGCTCACCGAATGGACAGGGGATCGTAAAGCAGTACTTC. It specifies CASSPNGQGIVKQYF. Looking up the rest from reference TRBV18 and TRBJ2-7 gives the full variable domain: NAGVMQNPRHLVRRRGQEARLRCSPMKGHSHVYWYRQLPEEGLKFMVYLQKENIIDESGMPKERFSAEFPKEGPSILRIQQVVRGDSAAYFCASSPNGQGIVKQYFGPGTRLTVT.

This clone has a handful of counts. This chain connects TRBV29-1 to TRBJ1-1, with D unresolved. From germline, CDR1 is SQVTM and CDR2 ANQGSEA. The V end lost 4 bases, the J end lost 4 bases, and 13 bases lay between the germline ends. The CDR3 totals 13 residues. The CDR3 bases are TGCAGCGTTGTGGGCAGACTCGGCACTGAAGCTTTCTTT. This codes for CSVVGRLGTEAFF.

The chain links TRBV5-1 to TRBJ1-3, with 9 bases matching TRBD1. The J segment lost 0 bases and the V segment lost 0 bases, leaving 7 bases of the junction unmatched. Germline CDR1 and CDR2: SGHRS and YFSETQ. The CDR3 has 18 residues. DNA of the CDR3: TGCGCCAGCAGCTTGGGGGACAGGGCTCCTCTCTCTGGAAACACCATATATTTT. Protein sequence: CASSLGDRAPLSGNTIYF.

The chain employs TRBV11-2 and TRBJ1-3; TRBD1 matches 7 bases. Germline V gives CDR1 SGHAT, CDR2 FQNNGV. The CDR3 runs 19 residues. The V and J ends lost 1 base and 0 bases, in that order; junction bases with no gene match: 12. The CDR3 reads CASSLVQPGQLSSGNTIYF. In nucleotides, the CDR3 is TGTGCCAGCAGCTTAGTGCAACCGGGACAGCTGAGCTCTGGAAACACCATATATTTT.

The chain employs TRBV5-1 and TRBJ1-1, with a possible D match to TRBD1 (5 bases). This CDR3 has 14 amino acids. V shed 2 bases and J shed 5 bases, with 13 bases lying between them. In germline, CDR1 is SGHRS, CDR2 YFSETQ. The CDR3: CASSFGAALTEAFF. DNA of the CDR3: TGCGCCAGCAGCTTTGGGGCAGCCCTTACTGAAGCTTTCTTT.

This chain links TRBV19 with TRBJ2-3; unclear D gene. The germline V and J ends were trimmed by 2 bases and 5 bases, with 14 bases remaining between them. The CDR3 runs 15 residues. Looked up from germline, CDR1 is LNHDA and CDR2 is SQIVND (reference sequence). CDR3 nucleotides: TGTGCCAGTAGTATAAAGGTCTCAGTACGAGATACGCAGTATTTT. Translated: CASSIKVSVRDTQYF.

The rearrangement joins TRBV9 to TRBJ2-1; a weak D match, TRBD1 (6 bases). This CDR3 spans 12 amino acids. Trimming cost V 3 bases and J 6 bases, with 7 bases left between them. Germline lookup yields CDR1 SGDLS and CDR2 YYNGEE. The CDR3 loop reads CASSETGNEQFF. In DNA form, the CDR3 reads TGTGCCAGCAGCGAGACAGGCAATGAGCAGTTCTTC.

V usage is TRBV5-5 and J usage is TRBJ1-5; no clear D. V shed 0 bases and J shed 0 bases, with 10 bases lying between them. The CDR3 runs to 16 residues. Germline lookup yields CDR1 SGHKS and CDR2 YYEKEE (reference sequence). CDR3 coding DNA: TGTGCCAGCAGCTTGGGAGGGCGGGGTAGCAATCAGCCCCAGCATTTT. Translated: CASSLGGRGSNQPQHF. The whole variable domain, remainder taken from reference TRBV5-5 and TRBJ1-5, is DAGVTQSPTHLIKTRGQQVTLRCSPISGHKSVSWYQQVLGQGPQFIFQYYEKEERGRGNFPDRFSARQFPNYSSELNVNALLLGDSALYLCASSLGGRGSNQPQHFGDGTRLSIL.

The chain uses TRBV7-2 and TRBJ1-2; D call uncertain. CDR1 and CDR2 (germline): SGHTA, FQGNSA. The CDR3 covers 13 residues. V dropped 6 bases and J dropped 7 bases, with 15 bases sitting between them. CDR3 DNA sequence: TGTGCCAGCAGAAACACCTTTGCGGGTGGCTACACCTTC. Translating it yields CASRNTFAGGYTF. Drawing the rest from reference TRBV7-2 and TRBJ1-2, the complete variable domain is GAGVSQSPSNKVTEKGKDVELRCDPISGHTALYWYRQSLGQGLEFLIYFQGNSAPDKSGLPSDRFSAERTGGSVSTLTIQRTQQEDSAVYLCASRNTFAGGYTFGSGTRLTVV.

There are a few counts of this clone. This chain uses TRBV27 with TRBJ2-1; D is ambiguous. This CDR3 has 14 residues. Trimming cost V 7 bases and J 1 base, with 11 bases left between them. Per germline, CDR1 MNHEY and CDR2 SMNVEV (reference sequence). The CDR3 DNA follows: TGTGCCAGCAAAGTAGGTAGGTCCTACAATGAGCAGTTCTTC. Its protein product is CASKVGRSYNEQFF.

The chain is built from TRBV5-1 and TRBJ2-5; TRBD1 is a possible D gene (6 bases). The CDR3 is 13 residues long. The germline V gene has CDR1 SGHRS and CDR2 YFSETQ. V gave up 0 bases and J gave up 5 bases, with 8 bases separating them. The CDR3 nucleotides are TGCGCCAGCAGCTTGGGACAGGCTGAGACCCAGTACTTC. The encoded protein is CASSLGQAETQYF. Using reference TRBV5-1 and TRBJ2-5 for the parts outside the CDR3, the full variable domain is KAGVTQTPRYLIKTRGQQVTLSCSPISGHRSVSWYQQTPGQGLQFLFEYFSETQRNKGNFPGRFSGRQFSNSRSEMNVSTLELGDSALYLCASSLGQAETQYFGPGTRLLVL.

Written as DNA, the CDR3 is TGCAGCCTCCGGACCCAAGAGACCCAGTACTTC. Protein: CSLRTQETQYF. This chain joins TRBV29-1 and TRBJ2-5; D gene uncertain. Trimming took 8 bases from V and 1 from J, leaving 8 bases between them. This CDR3 is 11 amino acids long. CDR1 is SQVTM and CDR2 is ANQGSEA in the germline V gene.

This sequence joins TRBV7-2 and TRBJ2-3; 11 bases align to TRBD2. Germline-derived CDR1 and CDR2 are SGHTA and FQGNSA. Trimming cost V 8 bases and J 7 bases; bases outside gene matches: 8. The CDR3 spans 14 residues. The CDR3 sequence is CASGLAGGSNTQYF. The CDR3 nucleotides read TGTGCCAGCGGATTAGCGGGGGGGTCAAATACGCAGTATTTT.

The J gene is TRBJ1-2, the V gene TRBV19; no reliable D call. V was cut by 7 bases and J by 5 bases, with 8 bases left in between. The CDR3 has 11 amino acids. From germline, CDR1 is LNHDA and CDR2 SQIVND (reference sequence). Written as DNA, the CDR3 is TGTGCCAGTACCGGACTTTATGGCTACACCTTC. It codes for CASTGLYGYTF.

The rearrangement joins TRBV6-5 to TRBJ2-1, with D possibly being TRBD1 or TRBD2 (5 bases each). From germline, CDR1 is MNHEY and CDR2 SVGAGI. V gave up 7 bases and J gave up 4 bases, with 14 bases separating them. CDR3 length: 14 residues. In DNA, the CDR3 is TGTGCCAGCAAAGTCGGGACGGCTTACAATGAGCAGTTCTTC. This encodes CASKVGTAYNEQFF.

In DNA form, the CDR3 reads TGTGCCAGCAATTCTGGCCGTCTGGTCCACTCTGGGGCCAACGTCCTGACTTTC. As protein: CASNSGRLVHSGANVLTF. The chain joins TRBV5-4 to TRBJ2-6; unclear D gene. V was pared by 6 bases and J by 0 bases, with 19 bases between. Germline V gene lookup returns CDR1 SGHNT and CDR2 YYREEE (reference sequence). CDR3 length: 18 residues.

The chain recombines TRBV5-4 with TRBJ2-7; 11 bases agree with TRBD2. The CDR3 extends over 14 amino acids. Germline V lookup: CDR1 SGHNT, CDR2 YYREEE (reference sequence). V was clipped by 2 bases and J by 7 bases; unmatched bases: 5. The CDR3 protein is CASSLGLAGGEQYF. CDR3 DNA: TGTGCCAGCAGCTTAGGCCTAGCGGGGGGAGAGCAGTACTTC.

The chain combines TRBV5-1 with TRBJ1-6, with D possibly being TRBD1 (5 bases). The CDR3 covers 13 residues. V lost 3 bases to trimming and J lost 8 bases, with 9 bases between them. Germline CDR1 is SGHRS and CDR2 is YFSETQ. In DNA form, the CDR3 reads TGCGCCAGCAGCTCGACAGTGGATTCACCCCTCCACTTT. Encoded protein: CASSSTVDSPLHF.

The chain links TRBV28 to TRBJ2-7, with 7 bases aligning to TRBD1. Germline CDR1 reads MDHEN; CDR2 reads SYDVKM. With 7 bases clipped from V and 3 bases from J, the junction kept 9 bases outside the gene matches. This CDR3 region has 14 residues. The CDR3 sequence is CASNTQRGHYEQYF. The CDR3 region has the DNA TGTGCCAGCAACACCCAAAGGGGGCACTACGAGCAGTACTTC. Complete variable domain (other parts from reference TRBV28 and TRBJ2-7): DVKVTQSSRYLVKRTGEKVFLECVQDMDHENMFWYRQDPGLGLRLIYFSYDVKMKEKGDIPEGYSVSREKKERFSLILESASTNQTSMYLCASNTQRGHYEQYFGPGTRLTVT.